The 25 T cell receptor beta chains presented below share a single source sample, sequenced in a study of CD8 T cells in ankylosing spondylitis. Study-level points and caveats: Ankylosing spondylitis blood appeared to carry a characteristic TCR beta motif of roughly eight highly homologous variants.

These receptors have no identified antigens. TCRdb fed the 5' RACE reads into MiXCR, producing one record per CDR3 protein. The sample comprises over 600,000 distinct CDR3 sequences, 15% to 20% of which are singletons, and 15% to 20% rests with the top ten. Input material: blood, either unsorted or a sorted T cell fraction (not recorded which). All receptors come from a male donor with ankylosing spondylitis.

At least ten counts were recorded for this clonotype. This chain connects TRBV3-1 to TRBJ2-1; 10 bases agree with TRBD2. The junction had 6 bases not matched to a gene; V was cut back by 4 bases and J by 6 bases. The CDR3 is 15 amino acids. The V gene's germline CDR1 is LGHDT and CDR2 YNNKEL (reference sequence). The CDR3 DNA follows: TGTGCCAGCAGCCGGAGCGGGGGGGCCAGCAATGAGCAGTTCTTC. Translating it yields CASSRSGGASNEQFF.

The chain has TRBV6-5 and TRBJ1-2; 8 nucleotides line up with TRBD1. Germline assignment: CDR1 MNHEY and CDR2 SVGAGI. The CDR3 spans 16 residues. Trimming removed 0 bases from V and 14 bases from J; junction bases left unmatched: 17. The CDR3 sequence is CASSYSSQPTGASYTF. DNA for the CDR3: TGTGCCAGCAGTTACTCGAGTCAACCGACAGGGGCCAGTTATACCTTC.

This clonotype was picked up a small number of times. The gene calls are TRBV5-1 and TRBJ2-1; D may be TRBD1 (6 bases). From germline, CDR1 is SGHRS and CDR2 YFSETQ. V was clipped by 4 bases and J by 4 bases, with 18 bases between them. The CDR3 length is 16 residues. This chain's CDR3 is CASSPTEMGTYNEQFF. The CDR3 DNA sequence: TGCGCCAGCAGCCCTACTGAAATGGGGACATACAATGAGCAGTTCTTC.

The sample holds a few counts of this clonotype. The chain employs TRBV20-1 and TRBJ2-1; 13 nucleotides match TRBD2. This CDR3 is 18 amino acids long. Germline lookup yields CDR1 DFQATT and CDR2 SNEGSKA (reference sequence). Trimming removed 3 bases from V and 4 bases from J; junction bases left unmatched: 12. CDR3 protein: CSARIPPLAGGRYNEQFF. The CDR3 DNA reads TGCAGTGCTAGGATTCCTCCACTAGCGGGAGGGCGTTACAATGAGCAGTTCTTC.

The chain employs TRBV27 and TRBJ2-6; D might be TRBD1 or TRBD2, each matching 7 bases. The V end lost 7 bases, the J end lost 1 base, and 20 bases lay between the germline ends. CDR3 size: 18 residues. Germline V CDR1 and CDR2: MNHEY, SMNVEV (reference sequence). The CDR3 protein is CASIPGGRGGSGANVLTF. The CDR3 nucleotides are TGTGCCAGCATCCCGGGCGGCAGGGGGGGATCTGGGGCCAACGTCCTGACTTTC.

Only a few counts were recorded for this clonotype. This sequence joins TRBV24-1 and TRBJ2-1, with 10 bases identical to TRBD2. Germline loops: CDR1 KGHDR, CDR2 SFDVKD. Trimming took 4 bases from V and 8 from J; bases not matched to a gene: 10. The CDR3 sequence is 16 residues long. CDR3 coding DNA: TGTGCCACCAGTGAACCCGCTAGCGGGAGTTTGTATGAGCAGTTCTTC. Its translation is CATSEPASGSLYEQFF.

The DNA of the CDR3 is TGTGCCAGCAGCCAGCGACAGGGTCGGGGGGAAGCTTTCTTT. Translation gives CASSQRQGRGEAFF. J is TRBJ1-1 and V is TRBV14; 7 bases agree with TRBD1. Germline CDR1 is SGHDN and CDR2 is FVKESK. The CDR3 has 14 residues. Losses at the gene ends were 3 bases for V and 8 bases for J; bases not matched to a gene: 9.

CDR3 DNA: TGTGCCAGCAGTGCCGCCCGGACAGGGGGCACTGAAGCTTTCTTT. It yields the protein CASSAARTGGTEAFF. The chain has TRBV2 and TRBJ1-1; 10 nucleotides match TRBD1. This CDR3 is 15 amino acids long. The V gene's germline CDR1 is SNHLY and CDR2 FYNNEI. The trim removed 4 bases at V and 4 bases at J, leaving 6 bases unmatched.

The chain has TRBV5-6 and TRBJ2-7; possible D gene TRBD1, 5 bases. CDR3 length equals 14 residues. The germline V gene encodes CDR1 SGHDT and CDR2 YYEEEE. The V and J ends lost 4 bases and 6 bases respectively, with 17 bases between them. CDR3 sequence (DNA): TGTGCCAGCAGCCCTGACAGAGACCCACGCGAGCAGTACTTC. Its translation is CASSPDRDPREQYF.

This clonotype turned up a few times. CDR3 sequence: CASSPGTSGESYNEQFF. CDR3 DNA: TGTGCCAGCAGTCCAGGGACTAGCGGGGAGTCCTACAATGAGCAGTTCTTC. This chain links TRBV12-3 or TRBV12-4 with TRBJ2-1, with 13 bases matching TRBD2. V lost 5 bases and J lost 1; bases outside the gene matches: 5. The CDR3 runs 17 residues.

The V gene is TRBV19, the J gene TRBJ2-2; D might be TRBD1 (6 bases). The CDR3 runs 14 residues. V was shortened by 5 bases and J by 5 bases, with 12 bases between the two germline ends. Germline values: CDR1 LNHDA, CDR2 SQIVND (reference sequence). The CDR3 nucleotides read TGTGCCAGTAGTTACCAGGGGTTGACCGGGGAGCTGTTTTTT. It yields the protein CASSYQGLTGELFF.

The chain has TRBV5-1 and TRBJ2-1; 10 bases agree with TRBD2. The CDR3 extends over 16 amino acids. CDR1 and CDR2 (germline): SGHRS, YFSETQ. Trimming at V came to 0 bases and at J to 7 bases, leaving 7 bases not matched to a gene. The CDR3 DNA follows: TGCGCCAGCAGCTTGGAGTCTAGCGGGAGTTCTAATGAGCAGTTCTTC. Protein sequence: CASSLESSGSSNEQFF.

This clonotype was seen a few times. CDR3 in amino acids: CASSPRLKNTGELFF. In nucleotides, the CDR3 is TGTGCCAGCAGCCCTCGGCTAAAGAACACCGGGGAGCTGTTTTTT. J is TRBJ2-2 and V is TRBV12-3 or TRBV12-4; no firm D call. V lost 6 bases, J lost 1 base, and 12 bases lay in between. CDR3 length: 15 amino acids.

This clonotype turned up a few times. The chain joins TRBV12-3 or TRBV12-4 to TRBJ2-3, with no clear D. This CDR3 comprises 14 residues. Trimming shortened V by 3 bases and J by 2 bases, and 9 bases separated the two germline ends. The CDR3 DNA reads TGTGCCAGCAGTTTTGGGCCAGTCACAGATACGCAGTATTTT. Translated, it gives CASSFGPVTDTQYF.

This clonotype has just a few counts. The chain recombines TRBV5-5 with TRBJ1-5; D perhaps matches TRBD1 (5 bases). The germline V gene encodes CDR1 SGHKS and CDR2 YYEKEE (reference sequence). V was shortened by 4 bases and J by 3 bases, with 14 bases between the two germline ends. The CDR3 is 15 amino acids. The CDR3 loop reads CASSRLQDYNQPQHF. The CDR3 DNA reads TGTGCCAGCAGCCGGTTACAGGACTACAATCAGCCCCAGCATTTT.

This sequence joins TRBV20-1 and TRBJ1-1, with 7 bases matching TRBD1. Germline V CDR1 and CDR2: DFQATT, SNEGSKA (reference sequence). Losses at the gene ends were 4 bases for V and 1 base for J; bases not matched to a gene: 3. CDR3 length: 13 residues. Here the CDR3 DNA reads TGCAGTGCTACGGGACAGAAGAACACTGAAGCTTTCTTT. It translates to CSATGQKNTEAFF.

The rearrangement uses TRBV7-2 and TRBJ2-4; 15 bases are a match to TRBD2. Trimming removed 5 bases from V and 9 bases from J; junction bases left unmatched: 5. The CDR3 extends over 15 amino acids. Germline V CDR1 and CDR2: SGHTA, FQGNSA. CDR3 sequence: CASSDGTSGRRIQYF. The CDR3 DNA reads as TGTGCCAGCAGCGACGGGACTAGCGGGAGGCGCATTCAGTACTTC.

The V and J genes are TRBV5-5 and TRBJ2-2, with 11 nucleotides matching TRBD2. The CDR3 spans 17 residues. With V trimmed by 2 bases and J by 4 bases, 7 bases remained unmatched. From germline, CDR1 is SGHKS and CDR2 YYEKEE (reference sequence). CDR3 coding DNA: TGTGCCAGCAGCTTCGATCGACTAGCGGGGCCCACCGGGGAGCTGTTTTTT. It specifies CASSFDRLAGPTGELFF.

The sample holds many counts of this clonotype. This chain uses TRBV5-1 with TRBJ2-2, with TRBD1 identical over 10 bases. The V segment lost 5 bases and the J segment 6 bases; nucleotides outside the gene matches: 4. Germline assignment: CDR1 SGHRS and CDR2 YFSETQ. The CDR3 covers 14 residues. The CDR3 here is CASSRQGAAGELFF. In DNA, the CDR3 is TGCGCCAGCAGTCGACAGGGGGCGGCCGGGGAGCTGTTTTTT. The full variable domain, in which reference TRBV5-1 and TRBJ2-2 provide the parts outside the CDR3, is KAGVTQTPRYLIKTRGQQVTLSCSPISGHRSVSWYQQTPGQGLQFLFEYFSETQRNKGNFPGRFSGRQFSNSRSEMNVSTLELGDSALYLCASSRQGAAGELFFGEGSRLTVL.

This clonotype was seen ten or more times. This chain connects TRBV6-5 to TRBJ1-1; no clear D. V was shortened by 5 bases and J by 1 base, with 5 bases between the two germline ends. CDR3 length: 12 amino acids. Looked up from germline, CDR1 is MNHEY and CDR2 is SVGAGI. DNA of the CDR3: TGTGCCAGCAGTGGGAGGAACACTGAAGCTTTCTTT. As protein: CASSGRNTEAFF.

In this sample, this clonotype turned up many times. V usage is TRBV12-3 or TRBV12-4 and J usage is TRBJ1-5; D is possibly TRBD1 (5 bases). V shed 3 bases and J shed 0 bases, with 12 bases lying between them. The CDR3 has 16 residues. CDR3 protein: CASSFPRAGSNQPQHF. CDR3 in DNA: TGTGCCAGCAGTTTCCCCAGGGCTGGTAGCAATCAGCCCCAGCATTTT.

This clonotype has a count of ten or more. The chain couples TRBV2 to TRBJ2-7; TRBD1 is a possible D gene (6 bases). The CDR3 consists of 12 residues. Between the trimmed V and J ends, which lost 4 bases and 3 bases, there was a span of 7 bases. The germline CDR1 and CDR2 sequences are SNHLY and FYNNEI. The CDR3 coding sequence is TGTGCCAGCAGTGTGGACAGCTACGAGCAGTACTTC. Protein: CASSVDSYEQYF.

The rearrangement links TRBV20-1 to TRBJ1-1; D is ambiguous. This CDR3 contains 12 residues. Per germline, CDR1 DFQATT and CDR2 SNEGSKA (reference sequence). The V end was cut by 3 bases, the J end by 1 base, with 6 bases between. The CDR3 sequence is CSASDQNTEAFF. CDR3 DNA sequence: TGCAGTGCTAGCGACCAGAACACTGAAGCTTTCTTT.

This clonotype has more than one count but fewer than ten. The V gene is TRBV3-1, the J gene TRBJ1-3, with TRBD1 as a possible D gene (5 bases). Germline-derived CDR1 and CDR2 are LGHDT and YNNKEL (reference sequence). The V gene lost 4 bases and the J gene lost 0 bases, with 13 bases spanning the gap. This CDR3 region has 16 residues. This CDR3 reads CASSPRAGISGNTIYF. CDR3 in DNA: TGTGCCAGCAGCCCCAGGGCCGGAATCTCTGGAAACACCATATATTTT.

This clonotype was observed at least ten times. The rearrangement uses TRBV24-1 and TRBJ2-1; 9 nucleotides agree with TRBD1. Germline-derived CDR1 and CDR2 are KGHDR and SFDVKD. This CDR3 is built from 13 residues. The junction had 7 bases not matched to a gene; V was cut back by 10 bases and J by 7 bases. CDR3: CATQGQGWNEQFF. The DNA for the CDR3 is TGTGCCACACAGGGACAGGGATGGAATGAGCAGTTCTTC.